Listed below are T cell receptor beta chains from one sample, sequenced in a study of T cells in narcolepsy. Some clones are missing from TCRdb's copy, which holds only in-frame ones; the method was immunoSEQ multiplex PCR. The sample shows 28,000 or so clones, about 89% of them seen only once. Sequencing used CD45RA- memory CD4+ T cells from PBMCs. These receptors originate from a human donor with narcolepsy. Both conserved end residues are part of each CDR3. Fields, in order: clone size, J gene, V gene, CDR3 protein. The size entry is marked missing in some rows and otherwise reads once, few, many or a size class.

clone size: NA
J gene: TRBJ2-3
V gene: TRBV6-1
CDR3 protein: CASSETSGGRGDTQYF

clone size: few
J gene: TRBJ2-3
V gene: TRBV4-1
CDR3 protein: CASSPTHLTDTQYF

clone size: few
J gene: TRBJ2-7
V gene: TRBV5-4
CDR3 protein: CASSTDGSYEQYF

clone size: NA
J gene: TRBJ2-3
V gene: TRBV7-6
CDR3 protein: CASSPGGGGTDTQYF

clone size: few
J gene: TRBJ1-5
V gene: TRBV10-3
CDR3 protein: CAISEGQGLNQPQHF

clone size: once
J gene: TRBJ1-4
V gene: TRBV5-1
CDR3 protein: CASSLAGQPNEKLFF

clone size: once
J gene: TRBJ2-1
V gene: TRBV5-1
CDR3 protein: CASMIQGANEQFF

clone size: NA
J gene: TRBJ1-1
V gene: TRBV5-1
CDR3 protein: CASGPGTTQRLAFF

clone size: NA
J gene: TRBJ2-1
V gene: TRBV7-9
CDR3 protein: CASSPGRSSYNEQFF

clone size: NA
J gene: TRBJ2-3
V gene: TRBV2
CDR3 protein: CASSERDTQYF

clone size: NA
J gene: TRBJ1-2
V gene: TRBV2
CDR3 protein: CASSEAGTFYGYTF

clone size: few
J gene: TRBJ2-7
V gene: TRBV7-9
CDR3 protein: CASSQSWEQYF

clone size: NA
J gene: TRBJ2-3
V gene: TRBV27
CDR3 protein: CASSFRAGGTDTQYF

clone size: NA
J gene: TRBJ2-2
V gene: TRBV6-4
CDR3 protein: CASSDRRGGELFF

clone size: NA
J gene: TRBJ2-5
V gene: TRBV6-5
CDR3 protein: CASSAGGAETQYF

clone size: once
J gene: TRBJ2-5
V gene: TRBV29-1
CDR3 protein: CSAWTGETQYF

clone size: NA
J gene: TRBJ1-6
V gene: TRBV5-6
CDR3 protein: CASSLGTRVDSSLHF

clone size: NA
J gene: TRBJ2-5
V gene: TRBV5-1
CDR3 protein: CASSLIGTEETQYF

clone size: NA
J gene: TRBJ1-1
V gene: TRBV12-2
CDR3 protein: CASRSPVRGKLNTEAFF

clone size: NA
J gene: TRBJ2-7
V gene: TRBV5-4
CDR3 protein: CASSLWQGAGEQYF

clone size: few
J gene: TRBJ2-5
V gene: TRBV5-6
CDR3 protein: CASSSLGVAEKPQYF

clone size: once
J gene: TRBJ1-1
V gene: TRBV29-1
CDR3 protein: CSVRGTENTEAFF

clone size: few
J gene: TRBJ1-1
V gene: TRBV28
CDR3 protein: CASSRQGGYTEAFF

clone size: NA
J gene: TRBJ1-2
V gene: TRBV5-4
CDR3 protein: CASSTDGLGGYTF

clone size: NA
J gene: TRBJ2-1
V gene: TRBV5-6
CDR3 protein: CASSLFNSAVYNEQFF

clone size: NA
J gene: TRBJ2-3
V gene: TRBV5-1
CDR3 protein: CASSLVSDTQYF

clone size: NA
J gene: TRBJ1-1
V gene: TRBV7-7
CDR3 protein: CASSPVQGTEAFF

clone size: NA
J gene: TRBJ1-3
V gene: TRBV2
CDR3 protein: CASSGSFSGNTIYF

clone size: medium-sized
J gene: TRBJ1-6
V gene: TRBV5-1
CDR3 protein: CASSLDGTPPLHF

clone size: NA
J gene: TRBJ2-7
V gene: TRBV5-6
CDR3 protein: CASSWDRSYEQYF

clone size: NA
J gene: TRBJ2-3
V gene: TRBV5-1
CDR3 protein: CASSLAGETDTQYF

clone size: few
J gene: TRBJ1-4
V gene: TRBV6-1
CDR3 protein: CASSGQLNEKLFF

clone size: NA
J gene: TRBJ2-1
V gene: TRBV5-1
CDR3 protein: CASSLKGLGNEQFF

clone size: NA
J gene: TRBJ1-3
V gene: TRBV5-6
CDR3 protein: CASSLWRVAGNTIYF

clone size: NA
J gene: TRBJ1-1
V gene: TRBV28
CDR3 protein: CASRSRFPNTEAFF

clone size: once
J gene: TRBJ1-5
V gene: TRBV19
CDR3 protein: CASSYLGTGTNQPQHF

clone size: NA
J gene: TRBJ1-5
V gene: TRBV9
CDR3 protein: CASSVGTTQPQHF

clone size: NA
J gene: TRBJ2-1
V gene: TRBV25-1
CDR3 protein: CASSPGLGSGNEQFF

clone size: NA
J gene: TRBJ2-5
V gene: TRBV20-1
CDR3 protein: CSARVGETQYF

clone size: NA
J gene: TRBJ2-1
V gene: TRBV7-9
CDR3 protein: CASSPGRAGDSYNEQFF

clone size: NA
J gene: TRBJ1-2
V gene: TRBV5-4
CDR3 protein: CASSWGGGANYGYTF

clone size: NA
J gene: TRBJ2-1
V gene: TRBV18
CDR3 protein: CASSPLPAQSSYNEQFF

clone size: NA
J gene: TRBJ1-1
V gene: TRBV5-6
CDR3 protein: CASRMDRGTRGTEAFF

clone size: NA
J gene: TRBJ2-1
V gene: TRBV7-8
CDR3 protein: CASSPTAGPGVQFF

clone size: NA
J gene: TRBJ1-1
V gene: TRBV5-6
CDR3 protein: CASRRGQGQAEAFF

clone size: NA
J gene: TRBJ2-3
V gene: TRBV7-2
CDR3 protein: CASREGGDTQYF

clone size: few
J gene: TRBJ1-4
V gene: TRBV14
CDR3 protein: CASSHIFGASHEKLFF

clone size: NA
J gene: TRBJ1-6
V gene: TRBV5-1
CDR3 protein: CASSRTGSRLWDNSPLHF

clone size: NA
J gene: TRBJ1-1
V gene: TRBV21-1
CDR3 protein: CASSKAHPGMNTEAFF

clone size: NA
J gene: TRBJ1-4
V gene: TRBV2
CDR3 protein: CASTRGTNEKLFF

clone size: once
J gene: TRBJ2-7
V gene: TRBV7-2
CDR3 protein: CASSSRVAYEQYF

clone size: NA
J gene: TRBJ2-3
V gene: TRBV6-1
CDR3 protein: CASSGPEPWTDTQYF

clone size: NA
J gene: TRBJ1-4
V gene: TRBV28
CDR3 protein: CASSNGGGGEKLFF

clone size: few
J gene: TRBJ2-1
V gene: TRBV28
CDR3 protein: CASLFRGGIVEQFF